A single sample is the source of the 27 T cell receptor beta chains below, sequenced in a study of shared clonotypes between healthy human individuals. The assay was immunoSEQ multiplex PCR, and TCRdb's table has in-frame clones only and misses some. Of under 2,500,000 clones detected, approximately 94% appear once; the ten largest clones hold approximately 0.13%. Sequenced material: naive CD4+ T cells sorted from blood. Regarding subset: CD45RA+ positively selected. Receptors originate from a man between 18 and 35 years old in good health.

This chain uses TRBV10-3 with TRBJ2-7; TRBD1 or TRBD2 may be the D gene (5 bases each). This CDR3 is 15 amino acids long. Deletions cut 0 bases from V and 5 bases from J, with 14 bases between. CDR1 is ENHRY and CDR2 is SYGVKD in the germline V gene. This CDR3 reads CAISESRGRSDEQYF. In DNA form, the CDR3 reads TGTGCCATCAGTGAGTCGAGGGGCAGGTCGGACGAGCAGTACTTC.

Regarding this clone: The same CDR3 can be traced to other DNA sequences in this sample. The DNA of the CDR3 is TGCAGCGTTGCCGACACCGGGGAGCTGTTTTTT. Its protein product is CSVADTGELFF. The rearrangement joins TRBV29-1 to TRBJ2-2; no reliable D call. In germline, CDR1 is SQVTM, CDR2 ANQGSEA. The length of the CDR3 is 11 residues. The ends were cut back, 4 bases at V and 3 bases at J, with 3 bases in the middle.

The chain combines TRBV30 with TRBJ2-5; no definite D call. CDR3 length: 11 residues. Germline-derived CDR1 and CDR2 are GTSNPN and SVGIG (reference sequence). Trimming shortened V by 4 bases and J by 5 bases, and 8 bases separated the two germline ends. The CDR3: CAWNVAETQYF. CDR3 nucleotide sequence: TGTGCCTGGAACGTAGCCGAGACCCAGTACTTC.

The J gene is TRBJ1-2, the V gene TRBV4-1; a possible D gene is TRBD1 (5 bases). The V and J ends lost 4 bases and 5 bases respectively, with 14 bases between them. The CDR3 is 14 amino acids. Germline V gene lookup returns CDR1 MGHRA and CDR2 YSYEKL. DNA for the CDR3: TGCGCCAGCAGCCGAGGAGGGGTATCATATGGCTACACCTTC. It translates to CASSRGGVSYGYTF.

V gene TRBV7-8 combines with J gene TRBJ1-1, with D perhaps matching TRBD1 (6 bases). The CDR3 runs 16 residues. The V end was cut by 1 base, the J end by 6 bases, with 18 bases between. The germline V gene has CDR1 SGHVS and CDR2 FQNEAQ. Written as DNA, the CDR3 is TGTGCCAGCAGCTTAGAGTTAGGCAGGGGAGGTTCTGAAGCTTTCTTT. Its translation is CASSLELGRGGSEAFF.

This clone has more than one count but fewer than ten. The genes are TRBV12-5 and TRBJ1-1, with D unclear. The CDR3 is 13 residues long. With 2 bases removed from V and 4 bases from J, the gap between germline ends came to 8 bases. Germline V gene sequence: CDR1 LGHNT, CDR2 FRNRAP. DNA for the CDR3: TGTGCTAGTGGTTTGTCCCCGAGCACTGAAGCTTTCTTT. It specifies CASGLSPSTEAFF.

The genes are TRBV5-1 and TRBJ1-1; maybe TRBD1 (6 bases). Germline V gene sequence: CDR1 SGHRS, CDR2 YFSETQ. Deletions cut 0 bases from V and 5 bases from J, with 11 bases between. This CDR3 comprises 14 residues. CDR3 loop: CASSLGEQGTEAFF. In DNA, the CDR3 is TGCGCCAGCAGCTTGGGGGAACAGGGAACTGAAGCTTTCTTT.

The chain recombines TRBV2 with TRBJ2-7; 7 bases agree with TRBD2. J gave up 6 bases and V 8 bases, and 19 bases lay outside the gene matches. The CDR3 runs 16 residues. From germline, CDR1 is SNHLY and CDR2 FYNNEI. The CDR3 here is CASSVLETSSGSEQYF. CDR3 sequence (DNA): TGTGCCAGCTCTGTCCTTGAGACTAGCTCTGGAAGCGAGCAGTACTTC. The full variable domain, completed using reference TRBV2 and TRBJ2-7, is EPEVTQTPSHQVTQMGQEVILRCVPISNHLYFYWYRQILGQKVEFLVSFYNNEISEKSEIFDDQFSVERPDGSNFTLKIRSTKLEDSAMYFCASSVLETSSGSEQYFGPGTRLTVT.

V gene TRBV5-6 combines with J gene TRBJ2-7; tentatively, D is TRBD1 or TRBD2 (6 bases each). Germline V lookup: CDR1 SGHDT, CDR2 YYEEEE. The V gene lost 3 bases and the J gene lost 3 bases, with 19 bases spanning the gap. This CDR3 spans 16 amino acids. The chain's CDR3 is CASSYERWGAIYEQYF. The CDR3 DNA sequence: TGTGCCAGCAGCTATGAGAGGTGGGGGGCCATCTACGAGCAGTACTTC.

This clone was recorded once. This sequence joins TRBV29-1 and TRBJ1-4; TRBD1 might be the D (5 bases). The V end was cut by 7 bases, the J end by 3 bases, with 21 bases between. Looked up from germline, CDR1 is SQVTM and CDR2 is ANQGSEA. This CDR3 has 16 residues. The chain's CDR3 is CSARDLNWGANEKLFF. The DNA of the CDR3 is TGCAGCGCCCGGGATCTGAACTGGGGGGCTAATGAAAAACTGTTTTTT.

This clone occurred once. The chain carries TRBV30 and TRBJ2-1; D might be TRBD1 (6 bases). This CDR3 is 14 amino acids long. V lost 4 bases to trimming and J lost 0 bases, with 10 bases between them. From germline, CDR1 is GTSNPN and CDR2 SVGIG (reference sequence). CDR3 bases: TGTGCCTGGACCAGGGGCCACTCCTACAATGAGCAGTTCTTC. Translation: CAWTRGHSYNEQFF.

CDR3 loop: CASSSRQGVTQYF. The CDR3 DNA reads as TGTGCCAGCAGCTCTCGACAGGGAGTCACGCAGTATTTT. The chain combines TRBV5-8 with TRBJ2-3; 7 bases line up with TRBD1. In germline, CDR1 is SGHTS, CDR2 YDEGEE. The ends lost 3 bases at V and 9 bases at J; junction bases unmatched: 7. The CDR3 extends over 13 amino acids.

This chain links TRBV28 with TRBJ2-7; 9 bases match TRBD1. The CDR3 is 17 residues long. CDR1 and CDR2 (germline): MDHEN, SYDVKM. J lost 5 bases, V lost 7 bases, and 18 bases had no gene match. The CDR3 region is CASTPAPPGQGFDEQYF. The CDR3 coding sequence is TGTGCCAGCACCCCCGCCCCCCCGGGACAGGGATTTGACGAGCAGTACTTC. Looking up the rest from reference TRBV28 and TRBJ2-7 gives the full variable domain: DVKVTQSSRYLVKRTGEKVFLECVQDMDHENMFWYRQDPGLGLRLIYFSYDVKMKEKGDIPEGYSVSREKKERFSLILESASTNQTSMYLCASTPAPPGQGFDEQYFGPGTRLTVT.

CDR3 DNA sequence: TGTGCCAGCAGGGACAGGGGAGGCAATCAGCCCCAGCATTTT. Encoded protein: CASRDRGGNQPQHF. The gene calls are TRBV6-1 and TRBJ1-5; 9 nucleotides match TRBD1. CDR1 is MNHNS, CDR2 SASEGT, per germline. The CDR3 sequence is 14 residues long. V lost 6 bases to trimming and J lost 2 bases; unmatched junction nucleotides: 2.

V and J are TRBV2 and TRBJ1-1; TRBD1 agrees at 7 bases. From germline, CDR1 is SNHLY and CDR2 FYNNEI. V lost 7 bases, J lost 4 bases, and 12 bases stayed unmatched. This CDR3 has 15 residues. The CDR3 bases are TGTGCCAGCACGATTGAGGGGGCTCTGGGCACTGAAGCTTTCTTT. Protein product: CASTIEGALGTEAFF.

V and J are TRBV4-1 and TRBJ2-7; TRBD2 aligns across 7 bases. This CDR3 is 16 amino acids long. After removal of 4 bases from V and 3 bases from J, the junction contained 12 bases not matched to a gene. The germline CDR1 and CDR2 sequences are MGHRA and YSYEKL. CDR3 in amino acids: CASSRAIASGGYEQYF. In DNA, the CDR3 is TGCGCCAGCAGCCGGGCGATAGCTAGCGGTGGCTACGAGCAGTACTTC.

In nucleotides, the CDR3 is TGTGCCAGTATAGGCCAGAACACTGAAGCTTTCTTT. Protein product: CASIGQNTEAFF. The rearrangement links TRBV19 to TRBJ1-1; D is ambiguous. Between the trimmed V and J ends, which lost 7 bases and 1 base, there was a span of 7 bases. CDR1 is LNHDA and CDR2 is SQIVND in the germline V gene (reference sequence). CDR3 size: 12 residues.

This rearrangement joins TRBV11-2 to TRBJ2-6; 7 bases map to TRBD1. Germline lookup yields CDR1 SGHAT and CDR2 FQNNGV. This CDR3 is 18 amino acids long. The ends lost 5 bases at V and 4 bases at J; junction bases unmatched: 14. CDR3 in amino acids: CASSPHSRQGTGANVLTF. CDR3 in DNA: TGTGCCAGCAGCCCGCATTCGCGACAGGGTACCGGGGCCAACGTCCTGACTTTC.

The rearrangement uses TRBV5-1 and TRBJ1-1, with D tentatively TRBD1 (5 bases). The CDR3 runs to 15 residues. Germline CDR1 SGHRS, CDR2 YFSETQ. V lost 0 bases and J lost 1, with 10 bases in between. The CDR3 DNA follows: TGCGCCAGCAGCTTGGCGTACGGGGCGAACACTGAAGCTTTCTTT. This translates into CASSLAYGANTEAFF.

Worth noting for this clone: The sample has other DNA sequences that encode this CDR3 too. V and J are TRBV30 and TRBJ1-5; D is perhaps TRBD1 (5 bases). The germline V gene has CDR1 GTSNPN and CDR2 SVGIG (reference sequence). V was trimmed by 0 bases and J by 4 bases, leaving 10 bases between them. The CDR3 totals 14 residues. CDR3 loop: CAWSVGGGNQPQHF. The CDR3 region has the DNA TGTGCCTGGAGTGTTGGGGGGGGGAATCAGCCCCAGCATTTT.

This chain joins TRBV7-9 and TRBJ2-2; TRBD2 might be the D (6 bases). The CDR3 covers 15 residues. Trimming removed 3 bases from V and 5 bases from J, with 13 bases in between. Germline lookup yields CDR1 SEHNR and CDR2 FQNEAQ (reference sequence). The CDR3 DNA follows: TGTGCCAGCAGCTTCGAGGAGGGGTGGACCGGGGAGCTGTTTTTT. Residues: CASSFEEGWTGELFF.

The chain joins TRBV11-2 to TRBJ2-7; D gene ambiguous. Germline CDR1 reads SGHAT; CDR2 reads FQNNGV. This CDR3 is 15 amino acids long. Between the trimmed V and J ends, which lost 5 bases and 3 bases, there was a span of 17 bases. CDR3 DNA: TGTGCCAGCAGCCTTCGACTGGAAGGGTTCTACGAGCAGTACTTC. This encodes CASSLRLEGFYEQYF.

V gene TRBV5-1 combines with J gene TRBJ2-7; TRBD1 aligns across 9 bases. From germline, CDR1 is SGHRS and CDR2 YFSETQ. V was clipped by 4 bases and J by 4 bases; unmatched bases: 9. The CDR3 has 15 residues. The CDR3 nucleotides are TGCGCCAGCAGCCGCGAGGGACAGGGCACATACGAGCAGTACTTC. Its protein is CASSREGQGTYEQYF.

The chain is built from TRBV5-8 and TRBJ1-5, with D unclear. Trimming removed 2 bases at V and 6 bases at J, with 6 bases between. The CDR3 is 12 residues long. Germline CDR1 SGHTS, CDR2 YDEGEE. The CDR3 region has the DNA TGTGCCAGCAGCTTAGCGGTTCAGCCCCAGCATTTT. Its translation is CASSLAVQPQHF.

This clone has a single count. The chain has TRBV2 and TRBJ1-5; perhaps TRBD1 as D (6 bases). V dropped 1 base and J dropped 9 bases, with 13 bases sitting between them. Germline V CDR1 and CDR2: SNHLY, FYNNEI. The CDR3 loop spans 14 amino acids. The CDR3 protein is CASSEEQGLSPQHF. The CDR3 bases are TGTGCCAGCAGTGAAGAACAGGGACTCTCGCCCCAGCATTTT.

The chain recombines TRBV14 with TRBJ1-1, with 9 bases matching TRBD1. V lost 2 bases to trimming and J lost 1 base; unmatched junction nucleotides: 2. The CDR3 extends over 15 amino acids. The germline V gene has CDR1 SGHDN and CDR2 FVKESK. CDR3 sequence (DNA): TGTGCCAGCAGCCAACCGGACAGGGGGAACACTGAAGCTTTCTTT. Its translation is CASSQPDRGNTEAFF.

The chain carries TRBV4-2 and TRBJ1-5, with D possibly being TRBD1 (6 bases). The V end was cut by 6 bases, the J end by 0 bases, with 15 bases between. This CDR3 spans 16 amino acids. Germline CDR1 reads LGHNA; CDR2 reads YNFKEQ. CDR3 bases: TGTGCCAGCAGTCGAAGGGGGGAGGGTAGCAATCAGCCCCAGCATTTT. Translation: CASSRRGEGSNQPQHF.